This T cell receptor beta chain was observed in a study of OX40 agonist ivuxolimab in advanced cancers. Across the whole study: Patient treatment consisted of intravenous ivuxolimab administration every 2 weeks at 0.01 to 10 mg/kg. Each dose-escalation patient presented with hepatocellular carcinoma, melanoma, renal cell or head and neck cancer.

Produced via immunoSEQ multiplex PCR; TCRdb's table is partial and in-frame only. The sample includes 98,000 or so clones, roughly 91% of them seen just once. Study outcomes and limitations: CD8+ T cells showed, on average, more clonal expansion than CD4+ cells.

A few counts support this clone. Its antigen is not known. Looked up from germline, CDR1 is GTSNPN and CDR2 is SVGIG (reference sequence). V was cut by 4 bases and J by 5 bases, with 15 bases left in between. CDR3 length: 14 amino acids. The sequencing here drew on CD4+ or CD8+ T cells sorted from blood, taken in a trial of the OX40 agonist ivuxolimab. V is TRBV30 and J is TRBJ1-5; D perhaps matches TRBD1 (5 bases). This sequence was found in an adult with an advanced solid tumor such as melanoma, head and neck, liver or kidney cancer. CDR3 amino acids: CAWTRKLGDQPQHF. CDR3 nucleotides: TGTGCCTGGACCCGGAAACTAGGGGATCAGCCCCAGCATTTT.